Sequencing of this T cell receptor (beta chain) was carried out in a study of OX40 agonist ivuxolimab in advanced cancers. The table came from immunoSEQ multiplex PCR; TCRdb's copy has only in-frame clones and leaves some out. The sample has about 53,000 clones; around 87% are singletons. CDR1 SEHNR and CDR2 FQNEAQ come from the germline V gene (reference sequence). V lost 0 bases and J lost 9, with 8 bases in between. The length of the CDR3 is 12 residues. This rearrangement joins TRBV7-9 to TRBJ1-1; perhaps TRBD1 as D (5 bases). This sample comprised CD4+ or CD8+ T cells sorted from blood, obtained in a trial of the OX40 agonist ivuxolimab. The receptor's source is an adult with an advanced solid tumor such as melanoma, head and neck, liver or kidney cancer. The CDR3 sequence: CASSLAGDQAFF. CDR3 in DNA: TGTGCCAGCAGCTTAGCAGGGGATCAAGCTTTCTTT.